Shown below are 5 T cell receptor beta chains from a single sample sequenced in a study of radiotherapy plus CTLA-4 blockade in lung cancer. Only in-frame clones appear in the TCRdb table, and some are missing; sequencing was by immunoSEQ multiplex PCR. The sample holds tens of thousands of clones, around 83% seen once. Sequencing used peripheral blood, obtained from a patient treated with radiotherapy plus ipilimumab. The receptors were gathered from a human donor with non-small cell lung cancer who had stable disease on radiotherapy plus ipilimumab.

The J gene is TRBJ1-2, the V gene TRBV28; the D is unclear. With 2 bases removed from V and 2 bases from J, the gap between germline ends came to 12 bases. Germline CDR1 MDHEN, CDR2 SYDVKM. CDR3 length equals 15 residues. The CDR3 protein is CASSLPSAANYGYTF. The CDR3 DNA reads TGTGCCAGCAGTTTACCGTCGGCAGCCAACTATGGCTACACCTTC.

This clone was picked up one time. V gene TRBV28 combines with J gene TRBJ2-7; the match to TRBD1 covers 7 bases. With V trimmed by 5 bases and J by 0 bases, 7 bases remained unmatched. The CDR3 is 15 amino acids. Looked up from germline, CDR1 is MDHEN and CDR2 is SYDVKM. CDR3 coding DNA: TGTGCCAGCAGTGTGACAGGGATGGTCTCCTACGAGCAGTACTTC. Encoded protein: CASSVTGMVSYEQYF.

This clone has just one count. The chain is built from TRBV7-3 and TRBJ1-2; 9 bases align to TRBD1. In germline, CDR1 is SGHTA, CDR2 FQGTGA. Trimming at V came to 5 bases and at J to 8 bases, leaving 6 bases not matched to a gene. The length of the CDR3 is 13 residues. The CDR3 nucleotides read TGTGCCAGCAGCACGGGACAGGGCAGCGGCTACACCTTC. Its translation is CASSTGQGSGYTF.

The chain recombines TRBV7-3 with TRBJ2-5; D perhaps matches TRBD2 (6 bases). The germline CDR1 and CDR2 sequences are SGHTA and FQGTGA. V was shortened by 3 bases and J by 1 base, with 15 bases between the two germline ends. CDR3 length equals 16 residues. The CDR3 DNA reads as TGTGCCAGCAGCTTGGGGGGTGTTGGGCTCCAAGAGACCCAGTACTTC. This sequence encodes CASSLGGVGLQETQYF.

The chain combines TRBV30 with TRBJ2-1, with 11 nucleotides matching TRBD1. This CDR3 has 15 residues. Germline lookup yields CDR1 GTSNPN and CDR2 SVGIG (reference sequence). Trimming took 0 bases from V and 10 from J; bases not matched to a gene: 8. The CDR3 DNA reads TGTGCCTGGAGTGTAGGAGGACAGGGGGCGAGGGAGCAGTTCTTC. Its translation: CAWSVGGQGAREQFF.